This T cell receptor beta chain comes out of a study of OX40 agonist ivuxolimab in advanced cancers. In the study overall: People in dose escalation had one of these cancers: hepatocellular carcinoma, melanoma, renal cell or head and neck cancer. Findings and limits, study-wide: Averaged across samples, CD8+ T cells carried more expanded clones than CD4+ did. At 0.1 to 3.0 mg/kg, CD4+ and CD8+ blood T cells expanded clonally by week 6.

V was pared by 4 bases and J by 4 bases, with 7 bases between. CDR3 length equals 12 residues. The germline V gene encodes CDR1 SEHNR and CDR2 FQNEAQ (reference sequence). Concerning this clone itself: As yet, its antigen is unknown.

The table came from immunoSEQ multiplex PCR; TCRdb's copy has only in-frame clones and leaves some out. The sample carries roughly 12,000 clones, roughly 89% recorded once. This clonotype was obtained from an adult with an advanced solid tumor such as melanoma, head and neck, liver or kidney cancer. J is TRBJ1-1 and V is TRBV7-9; no clear D gene. The sequencing used CD4+ or CD8+ T cells sorted from blood, collected in a trial of the OX40 agonist ivuxolimab. CDR3 nucleotides: TGTGCCAGCAGCTCCGGGGTCACTGAAGCTTTCTTT. Residues: CASSSGVTEAFF.